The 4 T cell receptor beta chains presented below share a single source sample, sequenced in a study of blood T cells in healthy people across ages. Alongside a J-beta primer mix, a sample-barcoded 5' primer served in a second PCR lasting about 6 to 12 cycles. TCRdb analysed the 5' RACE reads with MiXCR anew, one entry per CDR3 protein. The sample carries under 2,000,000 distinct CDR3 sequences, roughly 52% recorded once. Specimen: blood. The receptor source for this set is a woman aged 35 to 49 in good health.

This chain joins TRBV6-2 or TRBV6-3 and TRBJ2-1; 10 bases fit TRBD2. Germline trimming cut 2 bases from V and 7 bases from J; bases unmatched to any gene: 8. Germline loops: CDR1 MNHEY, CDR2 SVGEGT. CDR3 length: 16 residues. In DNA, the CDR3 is TGTGCCAGCAGTTACCAGGGAGCGGGGGGGCCAAATGAGCAGTTCTTC. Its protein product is CASSYQGAGGPNEQFF.

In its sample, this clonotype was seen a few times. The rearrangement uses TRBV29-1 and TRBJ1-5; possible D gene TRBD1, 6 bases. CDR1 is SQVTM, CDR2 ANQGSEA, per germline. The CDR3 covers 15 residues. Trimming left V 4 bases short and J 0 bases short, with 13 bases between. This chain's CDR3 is CSVVLQGHSNQPQHF. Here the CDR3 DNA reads TGCAGCGTTGTATTACAGGGCCATAGCAATCAGCCCCAGCATTTT.

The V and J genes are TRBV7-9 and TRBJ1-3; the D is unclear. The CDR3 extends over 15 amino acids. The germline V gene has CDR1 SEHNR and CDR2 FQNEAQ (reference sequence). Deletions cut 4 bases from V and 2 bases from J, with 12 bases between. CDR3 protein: CASSSDLGTGNTIYF. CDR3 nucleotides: TGTGCCAGCAGCTCGGACCTAGGGACTGGAAACACCATATATTTT.

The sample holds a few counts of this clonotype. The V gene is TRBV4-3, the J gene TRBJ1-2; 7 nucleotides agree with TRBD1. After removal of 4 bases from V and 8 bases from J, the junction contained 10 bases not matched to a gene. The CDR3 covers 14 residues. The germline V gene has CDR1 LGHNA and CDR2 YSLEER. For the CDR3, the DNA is TGCGCCAGCAGCCCCGACAGGGATGGAATCGGCTACACCTTC. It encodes CASSPDRDGIGYTF.